Listed below are T cell receptor beta chains from one sample, sequenced in a study of shared clonotypes between healthy human individuals. Method: immunoSEQ multiplex PCR; TCRdb's copy keeps in-frame clones and lacks some. The data show about 2 million clones, with roughly 95% seen just once and roughly 1% held by the top ten. Sequenced sample: naive CD8+ T cells sorted from blood. The source of these receptors is a man between 18 and 29 years old in good health. Each CDR3 is given with its conserved first and last residue. Each record gives: V gene, J gene, clone size, D gene, CDR3 DNA, CDR3 protein. A D gene is named only where the DNA matches it firmly. Size is stated for part of the rows, as once, few or many counts, or as a class when the clone is expanded.

v_gene: TRBV7-8; j_gene: TRBJ2-3; abundance: -; d_gene: TRBD2; CDR3nt: TGTGCCAGCAGCTTTATGCTAGCGGGGGACCACCCTTCAGATACGCAGTATTTT; CDR3aa: CASSFMLAGDHPSDTQYF
v_gene: TRBV28; j_gene: TRBJ2-7; abundance: -; d_gene: TRBD1; CDR3nt: TGTGCCAGCAGTCAGCCATCAGGGGGCGAATTCTACGAGCAGTACTTC; CDR3aa: CASSQPSGGEFYEQYF
v_gene: TRBV2; j_gene: TRBJ2-7; abundance: -; d_gene: -; CDR3nt: TGTGCCAGCAGCTCTGCGCCGAACTACGAGCAGTACTTC; CDR3aa: CASSSAPNYEQYF
v_gene: TRBV7-2; j_gene: TRBJ2-7; abundance: -; d_gene: TRBD2; CDR3nt: TGTGCCAGCAGCTGGGGACTAGCGGGAGACTACGAGCAGTACTTC; CDR3aa: CASSWGLAGDYEQYF
v_gene: TRBV9; j_gene: TRBJ2-3; abundance: -; d_gene: TRBD2; CDR3nt: TGTGCCAGCAGCGAACCGGGACTAGCGGGAGGCGGAGATACGCAGTATTTT; CDR3aa: CASSEPGLAGGGDTQYF
v_gene: TRBV6-1; j_gene: TRBJ1-2; abundance: -; d_gene: -; CDR3nt: TGTGCCAGCAGTGAAGTCGGACAGTACTATGGCTACACCTTC; CDR3aa: CASSEVGQYYGYTF
v_gene: TRBV5-4; j_gene: TRBJ2-7; abundance: -; d_gene: -; CDR3nt: TGTGCCAGCAGCTTTTTAAGTGGGGTCGAGCAGTACTTC; CDR3aa: CASSFLSGVEQYF
v_gene: TRBV7-8; j_gene: TRBJ2-7; abundance: -; d_gene: -; CDR3nt: TGTGCCAGCAGCTTAGCGGGCACCTACTACGAGCAGTACTTC; CDR3aa: CASSLAGTYYEQYF
v_gene: TRBV4-1; j_gene: TRBJ2-7; abundance: -; d_gene: TRBD1; CDR3nt: TGCGCCAGCAGCCTTACGGGACAGGGCTACGAGCAGTACTTC; CDR3aa: CASSLTGQGYEQYF
v_gene: TRBV19; j_gene: TRBJ2-7; abundance: once; d_gene: TRBD1; CDR3nt: TGTGCCAGTAGTATTTCCCCGGGACAGGGCCTAACCTACGAGCAGTACTTC; CDR3aa: CASSISPGQGLTYEQYF
v_gene: TRBV5-6; j_gene: TRBJ1-5; abundance: -; d_gene: TRBD1; CDR3nt: TGTGCCAGCAGTTTGGGACAGGGACTAAGAGGGCCCCAGCATTTT; CDR3aa: CASSLGQGLRGPQHF
v_gene: TRBV11-2; j_gene: TRBJ2-1; abundance: -; d_gene: -; CDR3nt: TGTGCCAGCAGCTTAGATCTAGCGAGCAATGAGCAGTTCTTC; CDR3aa: CASSLDLASNEQFF
v_gene: TRBV18; j_gene: TRBJ2-7; abundance: -; d_gene: -; CDR3nt: TGTGCCAGCAAGAGACAGGACTCCTACGAGCAGTACTTC; CDR3aa: CASKRQDSYEQYF
v_gene: TRBV4-3; j_gene: TRBJ1-4; abundance: -; d_gene: -; CDR3nt: TGCGCCAGCAGCCCACAAGGAAACAATGAAAAACTGTTTTTT; CDR3aa: CASSPQGNNEKLFF
v_gene: TRBV9; j_gene: TRBJ1-2; abundance: -; d_gene: TRBD1; CDR3nt: TGTGCCAGCAGCGGCCACAGGGGGCGAATCTATGGCTACACCTTC; CDR3aa: CASSGHRGRIYGYTF
v_gene: TRBV19; j_gene: TRBJ2-3; abundance: -; d_gene: -; CDR3nt: TGTGCCAGTAGTATAGATACGGAAGATACGCAGTATTTT; CDR3aa: CASSIDTEDTQYF
v_gene: TRBV5-8; j_gene: TRBJ2-7; abundance: -; d_gene: -; CDR3nt: TGTGCCAGCAGCAGGGACAAGTGGGACTACGAGCAGTACTTC; CDR3aa: CASSRDKWDYEQYF
v_gene: TRBV10-1; j_gene: TRBJ2-7; abundance: -; d_gene: -; CDR3nt: TGCGCCAGCAGTGATTCTCAGGGGTACGAGCAGTACTTC; CDR3aa: CASSDSQGYEQYF
v_gene: TRBV7-9; j_gene: TRBJ1-1; abundance: -; d_gene: -; CDR3nt: TGTGCCAGCAGCTTGGATGAAGCTTTCTTT; CDR3aa: CASSLDEAFF
v_gene: TRBV15; j_gene: TRBJ2-7; abundance: -; d_gene: -; CDR3nt: TGTGCCACCAGCACGCGAGTCCTCTCCTACGAGCAGTACTTC; CDR3aa: CATSTRVLSYEQYF
v_gene: TRBV13; j_gene: TRBJ1-4; abundance: -; d_gene: TRBD1; CDR3nt: TGTGCCAGCAGCTTTCGACAGGGGGGAGGTGAAAAACTGTTTTTT; CDR3aa: CASSFRQGGGEKLFF
v_gene: TRBV7-9; j_gene: TRBJ1-5; abundance: -; d_gene: -; CDR3nt: TGTGCCAGCAGCTTAGCATTAGAGGGGGTGGGCAATCAGCCCCAGCATTTT; CDR3aa: CASSLALEGVGNQPQHF
v_gene: TRBV7-9; j_gene: TRBJ2-7; abundance: -; d_gene: TRBD1; CDR3nt: TGTGCCAGCAGCTCGAACGCGGGACAGGGGGCCCCCCACTACGAGCAGTACTTC; CDR3aa: CASSSNAGQGAPHYEQYF
v_gene: TRBV13; j_gene: TRBJ1-2; abundance: -; d_gene: TRBD1; CDR3nt: TGTGCCAGCAGCTTAGCGAACAGGGGCACCGAAGGAGGCTACACCTTC; CDR3aa: CASSLANRGTEGGYTF
v_gene: TRBV19; j_gene: TRBJ1-6; abundance: -; d_gene: -; CDR3nt: TGTGCCAGTAGTCCTACCGACGCTGGCACCTATAATTCACCCCTCCACTTT; CDR3aa: CASSPTDAGTYNSPLHF
v_gene: TRBV7-8; j_gene: TRBJ2-5; abundance: -; d_gene: TRBD2; CDR3nt: TGTGCCAGCAGCTCCGGACTAGCGGGGGTGAAAGAGACCCAGTACTTC; CDR3aa: CASSSGLAGVKETQYF
v_gene: TRBV6-1; j_gene: TRBJ2-5; abundance: -; d_gene: TRBD2; CDR3nt: TGTGCCAGCAGTGAAGCTGCTAGCGGGGGGGAGACCCAGTACTTC; CDR3aa: CASSEAASGGETQYF